The 28 T cell receptor beta chains reported below all come from one sample, sequenced in a study of blood T cell repertoires in COVID-19. Clones were sequenced by immunoSEQ multiplex PCR, and TCRdb holds only the in-frame ones, with some missing. The data show around 450,000 clones, 70% to 90% seen once. The specimen sequenced was PBMCs or T cells enriched from blood (not recorded which). The receptors shown here come from a woman younger than 30 with acute COVID-19.

J is TRBJ1-2 and V is TRBV28; D gene unclear. The V end lost 3 bases, the J end lost 8 bases, and 10 bases lay between the germline ends. This CDR3 contains 12 residues. Germline-derived CDR1 and CDR2 are MDHEN and SYDVKM. CDR3 in amino acids: CASSFSSRGYTF. The CDR3 bases are TGTGCCAGCAGTTTTAGCTCGCGGGGCTACACCTTC.

V usage is TRBV19 and J usage is TRBJ1-1; D possibly corresponds to TRBD1 (6 bases). Germline assignment: CDR1 LNHDA and CDR2 SQIVND (reference sequence). This CDR3 comprises 13 residues. The V end lost 10 bases, the J end lost 6 bases, and 18 bases lay between the germline ends. CDR3 DNA: TGTGCCACAGCTGTACAGGGAATCTCTGAAGCTTTCTTT. Translated, it gives CATAVQGISEAFF.

The CDR3 region has the DNA TGTGCCAGCAGCCCACAGGCCCGGATCGTCTCTGGAAACACCATATATTTT. It is translated as CASSPQARIVSGNTIYF. The V call is TRBV7-2, the J call TRBJ1-3; D perhaps matches TRBD1 (5 bases). Trimming left V 5 bases short and J 0 bases short, with 17 bases between. The germline CDR1 and CDR2 sequences are SGHTA and FQGNSA. This CDR3 contains 17 residues.

The chain carries TRBV5-6 and TRBJ2-1; 10 nucleotides align to TRBD2. CDR1 SGHDT and CDR2 YYEEEE come from the germline V gene. The V and J ends lost 4 bases and 2 bases, in that order; junction bases with no gene match: 12. The CDR3 is made up of 18 amino acids. The CDR3, as DNA: TGTGCCAGCAGCCCTGGGGGCCTAGCGGGGGCAACCTACAATGAGCAGTTCTTC. Protein product: CASSPGGLAGATYNEQFF.

The chain carries TRBV10-3 and TRBJ2-1; TRBD2 aligns across 10 bases. V was pared by 6 bases and J by 1 base, with 9 bases of the junction left unmatched. Germline V gives CDR1 ENHRY, CDR2 SYGVKD. The CDR3 runs 17 residues. CDR3 loop: CAISQAGGQSSYNEQFF. The CDR3 DNA is TGTGCCATCAGCCAAGCGGGGGGGCAAAGTTCCTACAATGAGCAGTTCTTC.

V and J are TRBV6-5 and TRBJ1-3, with 8 positions matching TRBD1. With V trimmed by 6 bases and J by 1 base, 5 bases remained unmatched. The CDR3 spans 15 residues. Germline lookup yields CDR1 MNHEY and CDR2 SVGAGI. CDR3: CASSLDRVSGNTIYF. DNA for the CDR3: TGTGCCAGCAGCCTGGACAGGGTTTCTGGAAACACCATATATTTT.

V gene TRBV6-5 combines with J gene TRBJ1-2, with D tentatively TRBD1 (6 bases). V was shortened by 2 bases and J by 0 bases, with 10 bases between the two germline ends. CDR1 is MNHEY, CDR2 SVGAGI, per germline. This CDR3 has 15 residues. The CDR3 loop is CASSYTGTPNYGYTF. The CDR3 DNA is TGTGCCAGCAGTTACACCGGGACACCTAACTATGGCTACACCTTC.

J is TRBJ2-7 and V is TRBV7-8, with 9 bases that match TRBD1. The CDR3 has 16 residues. Germline CDR1 reads SGHVS; CDR2 reads FQNEAQ. The junction had 14 bases not matched to a gene; V was cut back by 6 bases and J by 5 bases. In DNA form, the CDR3 reads TGTGCCAGCAGTCCCCCGGGGACAGGGAGGAGAAACGAGCAGTACTTC. Its translation: CASSPPGTGRRNEQYF.

J is TRBJ2-1 and V is TRBV7-2, with TRBD1 matching 7 bases. This CDR3 is built from 14 residues. The germline gives CDR1 SGHTA, CDR2 FQGNSA. V dropped 1 base and J dropped 7; count of bases not matched to a gene: 4. As DNA, the CDR3 is TGTGCCAGCAGCTTAGTTCGCAGGGGGAATGAGCAGTTCTTC. Translation: CASSLVRRGNEQFF.

V usage is TRBV11-2 and J usage is TRBJ1-1; TRBD1 is a possible D gene (6 bases). Trimming pared 4 bases from V and 6 bases from J, leaving 15 bases between. Germline V lookup: CDR1 SGHAT, CDR2 FQNNGV. There are 14 residues in the CDR3. The CDR3 sequence: CASSSRQDAPEAFF. The DNA of the CDR3 is TGTGCCAGCAGCTCCCGACAGGATGCCCCTGAAGCTTTCTTT.

The rearrangement links TRBV5-4 to TRBJ2-5, with TRBD1 as a possible D gene (7 bases). Trimming cost V 4 bases and J 7 bases, with 23 bases left between them. Germline CDR1 and CDR2: SGHNT and YYREEE (reference sequence). The CDR3 is 16 residues long. CDR3 sequence: CASSRPAEGALGTQYF. Written as DNA, the CDR3 is TGTGCCAGCAGCCGACCCGCGGAGGGGGCCTTGGGGACCCAGTACTTC. The entire variable domain, with the rest obtained from reference TRBV5-4 and TRBJ2-5, is as follows: ETGVTQSPTHLIKTRGQQVTLRCSSQSGHNTVSWYQQALGQGPQFIFQYYREEENGRGNFPPRFSGLQFPNYSSELNVNALELDDSALYLCASSRPAEGALGTQYFGPGTRLLVL.

J is TRBJ1-6 and V is TRBV10-1, with 7 bases that match TRBD1. Trimming removed 6 bases from V and 8 bases from J; junction bases left unmatched: 7. Germline V gene sequence: CDR1 WNHNN, CDR2 SYGVQD (reference sequence). The CDR3 has 14 residues. The CDR3 spells CASSEGQEDSPLHF. The CDR3 region has the DNA TGCGCCAGCAGCGAAGGACAGGAAGATTCACCCCTCCACTTT.

V usage is TRBV2 and J usage is TRBJ1-2; no definite D call. Trimming stripped 5 bases from V and 4 bases from J, with 11 bases between. This CDR3 has 13 residues. Germline lookup yields CDR1 SNHLY and CDR2 FYNNEI. In nucleotides, the CDR3 is TGTGCCAGCAGTCACGAGTCCGCCTATGGCTACACCTTC. Protein product: CASSHESAYGYTF.

This CDR3 reads CASSYLQGANEKLFF. In DNA, the CDR3 is TGTGCCAGCAGTTACTTGCAGGGTGCTAATGAAAAACTGTTTTTT. The chain joins TRBV6-6 to TRBJ1-4; a possible D gene is TRBD1 (5 bases). This CDR3 is built from 15 residues. Germline V gene data show CDR1 as MNHNY and CDR2 as SVGAGI (reference sequence). Trimming stripped 1 base from V and 3 bases from J, with 9 bases between.

This chain connects TRBV27 to TRBJ1-6; the match to TRBD1 covers 7 bases. J gave up 4 bases and V 8 bases, and 8 bases lay outside the gene matches. Germline V gene sequence: CDR1 MNHEY, CDR2 SMNVEV (reference sequence). The CDR3 covers 15 residues. The CDR3 DNA follows: TGTGCCAGCGGGACAGCAAGGTTGTATAATTCACCCCTCCACTTT. It encodes CASGTARLYNSPLHF.

The chain links TRBV27 to TRBJ2-1, with D tentatively TRBD2 (6 bases). The V gene lost 6 bases and the J gene lost 3 bases, with 24 bases spanning the gap. The length of the CDR3 is 18 residues. The germline V gene has CDR1 MNHEY and CDR2 SMNVEV (reference sequence). The CDR3 sequence is CASSLTSSGPTFYNEQFF. DNA for the CDR3: TGTGCCAGCAGCTTAACCTCAAGCGGGCCAACGTTCTACAATGAGCAGTTCTTC.

This chain links TRBV13 with TRBJ2-5; TRBD2 matches at 12 bases. The CDR3 has 15 amino acids. Trimming at V came to 4 bases and at J to 4 bases, leaving 4 bases not matched to a gene. From germline, CDR1 is PRHDT and CDR2 FYEKMQ (reference sequence). In nucleotides, the CDR3 is TGTGCCAGCAGCTGGAGACTAGCGGGAGTAGAGACCCAGTACTTC. This translates into CASSWRLAGVETQYF.

The rearrangement joins TRBV7-2 to TRBJ1-2; 7 positions agree with TRBD1. CDR3 length equals 15 residues. The V gene end was trimmed by 5 bases and the J gene end by 0 bases; junction bases not matched to a gene: 6. The V gene's germline CDR1 is SGHTA and CDR2 FQGNSA. The DNA for the CDR3 is TGTGCCAGCAGCCCCATGGGACAGACTAACTATGGCTACACCTTC. Its protein product is CASSPMGQTNYGYTF. Based on the CDR3 plus reference TRBV7-2 and TRBJ1-2, the full variable domain is GAGVSQSPSNKVTEKGKDVELRCDPISGHTALYWYRQSLGQGLEFLIYFQGNSAPDKSGLPSDRFSAERTGGSVSTLTIQRTQQEDSAVYLCASSPMGQTNYGYTFGSGTRLTVV.

Only a few counts were recorded for this clone. The V gene is TRBV28, the J gene TRBJ1-4; a weak D match, TRBD1 (5 bases). This CDR3 is built from 12 residues. V was clipped by 5 bases and J by 10 bases, with 11 bases between them. Germline loops: CDR1 MDHEN, CDR2 SYDVKM. CDR3 nucleotide sequence: TGTGCCAGCAGTCCGCCTAGGGGAAAACTGTTTTTT. Protein sequence: CASSPPRGKLFF.

A single count supports this clone. J is TRBJ1-1 and V is TRBV29-1; TRBD1 matches 7 bases. V was pared by 6 bases and J by 0 bases, with 4 bases of the junction left unmatched. CDR3 length: 13 amino acids. Per the germline V gene, CDR1 is SQVTM and CDR2 is ANQGSEA. In nucleotides, the CDR3 is TGCAGCGTCGAGGGACAGATGAACACTGAAGCTTTCTTT. Translation: CSVEGQMNTEAFF.

The chain recombines TRBV6-5 with TRBJ2-5; D gene unclear. Germline CDR1 MNHEY, CDR2 SVGAGI. The CDR3 extends over 12 amino acids. Between the trimmed V and J ends, which lost 2 bases and 6 bases, there was a span of 7 bases. In nucleotides, the CDR3 is TGTGCCAGCAGTTACGACATTAAGACCCAGTACTTC. It encodes CASSYDIKTQYF.

The V and J genes are TRBV30 and TRBJ2-3, with D perhaps matching TRBD2 (5 bases). Trimming shortened V by 3 bases and J by 7 bases, and 11 bases separated the two germline ends. The CDR3 has 12 amino acids. Germline V gene lookup returns CDR1 GTSNPN and CDR2 SVGIG (reference sequence). The CDR3 bases are TGTGCCTGGAGGACTCTAGCAAATACGCAGTATTTT. This codes for CAWRTLANTQYF.

The chain joins TRBV19 to TRBJ2-1; TRBD1 matches 8 bases. Per germline, CDR1 LNHDA and CDR2 SQIVND (reference sequence). The CDR3 loop spans 15 amino acids. V gave up 6 bases and J gave up 8 bases; unmatched junction bases: 12. The CDR3 region has the DNA TGTGCCAGTAGCGGTGACAGGGGACATGGGGATGAGCAGTTCTTC. Encoded protein: CASSGDRGHGDEQFF.

The rearrangement uses TRBV29-1 and TRBJ2-7, with 7 bases fitting TRBD1. Germline lookup yields CDR1 SQVTM and CDR2 ANQGSEA. V lost 1 base, J lost 3 bases, and 12 bases stayed unmatched. There are 16 residues in the CDR3. The CDR3 DNA reads TGCAGCGTTGAAGGATGGGTCGACAGGGCTATCTACGAGCAGTACTTC. Translating it yields CSVEGWVDRAIYEQYF.

The J gene is TRBJ2-1, the V gene TRBV7-9; TRBD2 aligns across 9 bases. The CDR3 runs 16 residues. Germline V gene sequence: CDR1 SEHNR, CDR2 FQNEAQ (reference sequence). J gave up 4 bases and V 4 bases, and 8 bases lay outside the gene matches. CDR3 sequence: CASSSLIAGVYNEQFF. Here the CDR3 DNA reads TGTGCCAGCAGCTCACTCATAGCGGGGGTGTACAATGAGCAGTTCTTC.

The chain employs TRBV7-3 and TRBJ2-7, with 7 nucleotides matching TRBD1. After removal of 5 bases from V and 4 bases from J, the junction contained 5 bases not matched to a gene. Germline-derived CDR1 and CDR2 are SGHTA and FQGTGA. The CDR3 runs to 13 residues. CDR3 loop: CASSPKDRYEQYF. CDR3 coding DNA: TGTGCCAGCAGCCCGAAGGACAGGTACGAGCAGTACTTC.

This chain links TRBV2 with TRBJ1-3, with D possibly TRBD1 on 5 matching bases. Per the germline V gene, CDR1 is SNHLY and CDR2 is FYNNEI. V gave up 7 bases and J gave up 0 bases, with 10 bases separating them. There are 14 residues in the CDR3. This chain's CDR3 is CASNPTVSGNTIYF. The CDR3 DNA is TGTGCCAGCAACCCGACAGTCTCTGGAAACACCATATATTTT.

This rearrangement joins TRBV10-1 to TRBJ2-1, with D tentatively TRBD2 (5 bases). Looked up from germline, CDR1 is WNHNN and CDR2 is SYGVQD (reference sequence). V lost 0 bases and J lost 5, with 11 bases in between. The CDR3 contains 15 residues. The CDR3 region is CASSESKGSDNEQFF. In DNA, the CDR3 is TGCGCCAGCAGTGAGTCCAAAGGGAGCGACAATGAGCAGTTCTTC.